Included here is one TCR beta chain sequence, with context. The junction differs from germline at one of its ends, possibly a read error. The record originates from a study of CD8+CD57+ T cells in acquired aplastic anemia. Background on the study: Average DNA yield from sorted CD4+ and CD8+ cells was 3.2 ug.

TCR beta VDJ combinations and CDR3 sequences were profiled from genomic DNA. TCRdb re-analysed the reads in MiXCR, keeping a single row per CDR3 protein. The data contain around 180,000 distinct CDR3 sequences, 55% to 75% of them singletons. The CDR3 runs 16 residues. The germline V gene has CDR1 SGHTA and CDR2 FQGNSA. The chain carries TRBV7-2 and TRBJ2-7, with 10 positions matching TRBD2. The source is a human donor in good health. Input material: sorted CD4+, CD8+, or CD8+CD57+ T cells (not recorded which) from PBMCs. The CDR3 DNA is TGCGCCAGCAGCCAAGATCGGTCTAGCGGGAGTAACGAGCAGTACTTC. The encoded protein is CASSQDRSSGSNEQYF.